This is a list of T cell receptor beta chains from one sample in a study of shared clonotypes between healthy human individuals. Sequencing used immunoSEQ multiplex PCR; TCRdb keeps in-frame clones, though not all of them. The sample holds about 2.4 million clones, over 85% seen once. Sequenced input: naive CD4+ T cells from PBMCs. The receptors derive from a man aged 18-30 years in good health. Some clones in this sample may be carry-over from other donors' samples. Both conserved end residues are part of each CDR3. Fields, in order: D gene, J gene, V gene, clone size, CDR3 DNA, CDR3 protein. D genes are given only for firm matches. Where a row states a size, it is once, few, many or the class of an expanded clone; other rows omit it.

>-|TRBJ1-1|TRBV18|-
TGTGCCAGCTCACCACCGGGACGAGGGGCGGGAACTGAAGCTTTCTTT
CASSPPGRGAGTEAFF
>-|TRBJ2-1|TRBV28|-
TGTGCCAGCAGTTTATGGACGCCCGAGCAGTTCTTC
CASSLWTPEQFF
>TRBD2|TRBJ2-7|TRBV19|-
TGTGCCACCCACCGGCTAGCGGCATACGAGCAGTACTTC
CATHRLAAYEQYF
>-|TRBJ1-4|TRBV14|-
TGTGCCAGCAGGAGGGGGGCGACTAATGAAAAACTGTTTTTT
CASRRGATNEKLFF
>-|TRBJ1-1|TRBV7-9|-
TGTGCCAGCAGCTCTAGGGTCCAGCGTGAAGCTTTCTTT
CASSSRVQREAFF
>TRBD2|TRBJ2-7|TRBV11-2|-
TGTGCCAGCAGCTTAGGTCAGTGGGCGGGGGATGGCGAGCAGTACTTC
CASSLGQWAGDGEQYF
>TRBD1|TRBJ1-4|TRBV18|-
TGTGCCAGCTCACGGACAGGGCCGAATGAAAAACTGTTTTTT
CASSRTGPNEKLFF
>TRBD2|TRBJ2-5|TRBV28|-
TGTGCCAGCAACTCTCTAGCGGCCGGTGGGGAGACCCAGTACTTC
CASNSLAAGGETQYF
>TRBD2|TRBJ2-1|TRBV5-1|once
TGCGCCAGCAGCTTGGTTCCAGCGGGGGGCAATGAGCAGTTCTTC
CASSLVPAGGNEQFF
>TRBD1|TRBJ2-7|TRBV10-3|-
TGTGCCATCAGAACGACAGGGTTCGAGCAGTACTTC
CAIRTTGFEQYF
>-|TRBJ2-2|TRBV7-8|-
TGTGCCAGCAGCTTAATTCAGGGGGGGACCGGGGAGCTGTTTTTT
CASSLIQGGTGELFF
>TRBD2|TRBJ2-3|TRBV25-1|-
TGTGCCAGCAGTGAAGTGGCTAGCGGTTTTTATGGTACGCAGTATTTT
CASSEVASGFYGTQYF
>-|TRBJ1-1|TRBV14|-
TGTGCCAGCAGCCTCCTTTGGGGCAGGGGCAAGAACACTGAAGCTTTCTTT
CASSLLWGRGKNTEAFF
>-|TRBJ1-3|TRBV6-6|-
TGTGCCATCTCTCTGTCTGGAAACACCATATATTTT
CAISLSGNTIYF
>-|TRBJ1-5|TRBV28|-
TGTGCCAGCAGTTTAGGGCCTGGCTACCAGCCCCAGCATTTT
CASSLGPGYQPQHF